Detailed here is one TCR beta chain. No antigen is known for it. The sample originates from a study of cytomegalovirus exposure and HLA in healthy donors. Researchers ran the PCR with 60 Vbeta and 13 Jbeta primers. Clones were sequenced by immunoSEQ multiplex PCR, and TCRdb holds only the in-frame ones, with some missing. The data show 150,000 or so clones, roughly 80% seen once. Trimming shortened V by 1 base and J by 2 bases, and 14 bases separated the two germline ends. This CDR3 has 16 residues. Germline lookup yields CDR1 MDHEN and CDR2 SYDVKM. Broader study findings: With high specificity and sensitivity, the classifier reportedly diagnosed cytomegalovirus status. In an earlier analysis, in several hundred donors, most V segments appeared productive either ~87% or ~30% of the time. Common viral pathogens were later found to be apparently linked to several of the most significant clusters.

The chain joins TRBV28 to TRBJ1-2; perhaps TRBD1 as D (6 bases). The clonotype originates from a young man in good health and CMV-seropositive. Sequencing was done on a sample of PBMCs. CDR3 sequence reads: CASSLSFRGRNYGYTF. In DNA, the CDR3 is TGTGCCAGCAGTTTATCTTTCAGGGGCAGGAACTATGGCTACACCTTC.